This note documents a single T cell receptor (beta chain) sequence. The target antigen is unknown. This sample was taken from a study of cytomegalovirus exposure and HLA in healthy donors. Findings and limits, study-wide: Later genetic work tied a missense DCLRE1C variant to beta-chain V and J trimming.

The germline CDR1 and CDR2 sequences are MDHEN and SYDVKM. The CDR3 length is 15 residues. The PCR made use of 60 Vbeta and 13 Jbeta primers. Assay: immunoSEQ multiplex PCR; the TCRdb copy retains only in-frame clones and omits some. The data contain about 160,000 clones, approximately 80% of them seen just once; the ten biggest clones take up more than 8%. The receptor comes from a male donor in good health and CMV-seropositive. The chain recombines TRBV28 with TRBJ2-5; no reliable D call. The end of the DNA aligns better with TRBJ2-7, so the J call may be wrong. Sequences were obtained from PBMCs. CDR3 protein: CASSLAARNSYEQYF. CDR3 bases: TGTGCCAGCAGTTTAGCTGCGCGGAACTCCTACGAGCAGTACTTC.